These 24 T cell receptor beta chains came from one sample sequenced in a study of identical twins. Via MiXCR, TCRdb re-called the 5' RACE reads, giving one row per CDR3 protein. The table records 300,000 to 400,000 distinct CDR3 sequences, approximately 13% of them present only once. These same data were also listed under a study on yellow fever vaccine responses in identical twins.

Material for sequencing was CD8+ T cells sorted from blood. The source of these receptors is a woman aged 18-29 years in good health.

A few counts support this clonotype. CDR3 DNA: TGTGCCAGCAGTGAAGGGGCTCTAGCGTCTTCCTACAATGAGCAGTTCTTC. Protein product: CASSEGALASSYNEQFF. The rearrangement joins TRBV2 to TRBJ2-1; D is perhaps TRBD2 (6 bases). V was cut by 1 base and J by 1 base, with 14 bases left in between. CDR1 is SNHLY, CDR2 FYNNEI, per germline. There are 17 residues in the CDR3.

This clonotype was seen a few times. The V gene is TRBV10-3, the J gene TRBJ2-5; D possibly corresponds to TRBD1 (6 bases). The CDR3 totals 15 residues. CDR1 is ENHRY, CDR2 SYGVKD, per germline. Trimming removed 5 bases at V and 0 bases at J, with 13 bases between. Written as DNA, the CDR3 is TGTGCCATCAGTTCCGGGACACAGTACCAAGAGACCCAGTACTTC. It yields the protein CAISSGTQYQETQYF.

The table lists this clonotype with a few counts. The V gene is TRBV25-1, the J gene TRBJ2-3; D is possibly TRBD1 (5 bases). This CDR3 has 14 amino acids. V was shortened by 2 bases and J by 6 bases, with 12 bases between the two germline ends. The germline V gene encodes CDR1 MGHDK and CDR2 SYGVNS. The CDR3 here is CASSEPSGIDTQYF. As DNA, the CDR3 is TGTGCCAGCAGTGAACCATCAGGGATCGATACGCAGTATTTT.

V is TRBV12-3 or TRBV12-4 and J is TRBJ2-1, with 8 bases that match TRBD2. The CDR3 spans 13 residues. The J segment lost 8 bases and the V segment lost 5 bases, leaving 5 bases of the junction unmatched. CDR3 sequence: CASSPGTRDEQFF. The CDR3 nucleotides are TGTGCCAGCAGTCCCGGGACTAGGGATGAGCAGTTCTTC.

This chain joins TRBV29-1 and TRBJ2-1; 7 nucleotides agree with TRBD2. Trimming cost V 3 bases and J 7 bases; bases outside gene matches: 9. The CDR3 sequence is 14 residues long. The V gene's germline CDR1 is SQVTM and CDR2 ANQGSEA. The CDR3 loop is CSVEPSGSLNEQFF. In DNA form, the CDR3 reads TGCAGCGTTGAGCCTAGCGGTTCTTTGAATGAGCAGTTCTTC.

V and J are TRBV9 and TRBJ2-1; 10 nucleotides agree with TRBD2. V was pared by 1 base and J by 1 base, with 2 bases of the junction left unmatched. The CDR3 contains 16 residues. Germline V CDR1 and CDR2: SGDLS, YYNGEE. As DNA, the CDR3 is TGTGCCAGCAGCGTACAACTAGCGGGGTCCTACAATGAGCAGTTCTTC. The encoded protein is CASSVQLAGSYNEQFF.

The table lists this clonotype with a few counts. The J gene is TRBJ2-1, the V gene TRBV15; 7 bases match TRBD1. Germline-derived CDR1 and CDR2 are LNHNV and YYDKDF (reference sequence). Trimming at V came to 1 base and at J to 5 bases, leaving 2 bases not matched to a gene. The CDR3 is 14 amino acids. This CDR3 reads CATSRGGQHNEQFF. The CDR3, as DNA: TGTGCCACCAGCAGAGGGGGACAGCACAATGAGCAGTTCTTC.

This clonotype has a count of ten or more. CDR3 loop: CASSPMGFGGYTF. Here the CDR3 DNA reads TGTGCCAGCAGCCCTATGGGGTTCGGAGGCTACACCTTC. The V call is TRBV6-1, the J call TRBJ1-2; D is uncertain. Trimming took 6 bases from V and 8 from J, leaving 16 bases between them. The CDR3 runs to 13 residues. The germline CDR1 and CDR2 sequences are MNHNS and SASEGT.

This clonotype has more than one count but fewer than ten. The chain joins TRBV4-1 to TRBJ1-5, with 7 positions matching TRBD1. Germline lookup yields CDR1 MGHRA and CDR2 YSYEKL. V lost 4 bases to trimming and J lost 13 bases; unmatched junction nucleotides: 10. The CDR3 covers 13 residues. CDR3 protein: CASSLGTGVTQHF. The CDR3 nucleotides are TGCGCCAGCAGCCTAGGCACAGGGGTTACTCAGCATTTT.

This clonotype occurred many times. V gene TRBV6-1 combines with J gene TRBJ2-1; 9 positions match TRBD1. The V gene's germline CDR1 is MNHNS and CDR2 SASEGT. V shed 6 bases, J shed 7 bases, and the junction held 7 bases outside the gene matches. The CDR3 extends over 14 amino acids. CDR3 coding DNA: TGTGCCAGCAGCCCGATTGGGACAGGGAATGAGCAGTTCTTC. This translates into CASSPIGTGNEQFF.

In this sample, this clonotype turned up a few times. This rearrangement joins TRBV6-5 to TRBJ2-1; 11 nucleotides match TRBD2. Germline assignment: CDR1 MNHEY and CDR2 SVGAGI. This CDR3 spans 14 amino acids. With 2 bases clipped from V and 10 bases from J, the junction kept 4 bases outside the gene matches. Here the CDR3 reads CASSYVAGGVEQFF. The CDR3 bases are TGTGCCAGCAGTTACGTAGCGGGAGGGGTGGAGCAGTTCTTC.

This clonotype was counted between two and nine times. The gene calls are TRBV12-5 and TRBJ2-2, with D uncertain. V dropped 11 bases and J dropped 6 bases, with 13 bases sitting between them. This CDR3 has 12 residues. Looked up from germline, CDR1 is LGHNT and CDR2 is FRNRAP. CDR3 amino acids: CAHRMGSGELFF. CDR3 nucleotide sequence: TGTGCTCACCGGATGGGGTCCGGGGAGCTGTTTTTT.

This clonotype was counted only a few times. The J gene is TRBJ1-5, the V gene TRBV7-9; D remains unclear. V lost 5 bases and J lost 5, with 19 bases in between. The CDR3 extends over 16 amino acids. The germline gives CDR1 SEHNR, CDR2 FQNEAQ (reference sequence). For the CDR3, the DNA is TGTGCCAGCAGCCATTCGGGCACGTCGTCTGATCAGCCCCAGCATTTT. It codes for CASSHSGTSSDQPQHF.

This clonotype has more than one count but fewer than ten. The chain links TRBV15 to TRBJ2-5; D call uncertain. CDR3 length equals 14 residues. Trimming shortened V by 1 base and J by 2 bases, and 8 bases separated the two germline ends. Germline V gene lookup returns CDR1 LNHNV and CDR2 YYDKDF (reference sequence). The CDR3 bases are TGTGCCACCAGCAGAGCTTCTATGCAAGAGACCCAGTACTTC. As protein: CATSRASMQETQYF.

The V gene is TRBV20-1, the J gene TRBJ2-5; 10 nucleotides match TRBD2. The V segment lost 4 bases and the J segment 3 bases; nucleotides outside the gene matches: 11. Germline CDR1 is DFQATT and CDR2 is SNEGSKA (reference sequence). This CDR3 comprises 16 residues. The CDR3: CSANEDFSGGKETQYF. The CDR3 region has the DNA TGCAGTGCTAATGAAGACTTTAGCGGGGGGAAAGAGACCCAGTACTTC.

This clonotype has more than one count but fewer than ten. V usage is TRBV25-1 and J usage is TRBJ2-5, with D perhaps matching TRBD1 or TRBD2 (5 bases each). CDR1 is MGHDK, CDR2 SYGVNS, per germline. There are 16 residues in the CDR3. Trimming shortened V by 8 bases and J by 2 bases, and 21 bases separated the two germline ends. CDR3 loop: CASGFPGPLLQETQYF. The CDR3 DNA is TGTGCCAGCGGCTTCCCGGGACCGCTGCTGCAAGAGACCCAGTACTTC. The full variable domain, completed using reference TRBV25-1 and TRBJ2-5, is EADIYQTPRYLVIGTGKKITLECSQTMGHDKMYWYQQDPGMELHLIHYSYGVNSTEKGDLSSESTVSRIRTEHFPLTLESARPSHTSQYLCASGFPGPLLQETQYFGPGTRLLVL.

The chain employs TRBV9 and TRBJ1-6; D call uncertain. The CDR3 extends over 13 amino acids. V lost 0 bases and J lost 9, with 7 bases in between. Germline V gene data show CDR1 as SGDLS and CDR2 as YYNGEE. CDR3 nucleotide sequence: TGTGCCAGCAGCGTAGTAGACGGTTCACCCCTCCACTTT. This codes for CASSVVDGSPLHF.

The V call is TRBV27, the J call TRBJ2-7; 9 bases match TRBD2. From germline, CDR1 is MNHEY and CDR2 SMNVEV (reference sequence). Losses at the gene ends were 3 bases for V and 6 bases for J; bases not matched to a gene: 9. The CDR3 has 15 amino acids. The CDR3 reads CASSLGVAGGSEQYF. The CDR3 DNA reads TGTGCCAGCAGTTTGGGGGTGGCGGGAGGGTCCGAGCAGTACTTC.

The chain links TRBV3-1 to TRBJ1-4; D ambiguous. This CDR3 spans 16 amino acids. From germline, CDR1 is LGHDT and CDR2 YNNKEL (reference sequence). With 0 bases removed from V and 4 bases from J, the gap between germline ends came to 12 bases. The CDR3 nucleotides are TGTGCCAGCAGCCAAGAAGGCGCGGCGTATAATGAAAAACTGTTTTTT. It is translated as CASSQEGAAYNEKLFF.

The chain carries TRBV2 and TRBJ2-1, with a possible D match to TRBD1 (6 bases). V lost 7 bases and J 0 bases, leaving 10 bases between the germline ends. The CDR3 runs 14 residues. Germline V gives CDR1 SNHLY, CDR2 FYNNEI. CDR3 coding DNA: TGTGCCAGCATGGGCAGGGGCTCCTACAATGAGCAGTTCTTC. This gives the protein CASMGRGSYNEQFF.

Only a few counts were recorded for this clonotype. This rearrangement joins TRBV28 to TRBJ2-2; 12 bases are a match to TRBD2. V was clipped by 3 bases and J by 4 bases; unmatched bases: 6. Germline CDR1 MDHEN, CDR2 SYDVKM. This CDR3 contains 17 residues. The CDR3 coding sequence is TGTGCCAGCAGTTTGGATCTAGCGGGAGGGCCCACCGGGGAGCTGTTTTTT. It is translated as CASSLDLAGGPTGELFF.

This clonotype was recorded many times. The chain is built from TRBV5-1 and TRBJ1-1, with D maybe TRBD1 (5 bases). The ends were cut back, 0 bases at V and 6 bases at J, with 15 bases in the middle. Looked up from germline, CDR1 is SGHRS and CDR2 is YFSETQ. The length of the CDR3 is 15 residues. CDR3 DNA sequence: TGCGCCAGCAGCTTGGCCCGGGGTTGGGGGGCTGAAGCTTTCTTT. It specifies CASSLARGWGAEAFF.

This clonotype has only a few counts. V usage is TRBV4-1 and J usage is TRBJ2-7; 9 nucleotides match TRBD2. The CDR3 sequence is 15 residues long. CDR1 is MGHRA, CDR2 YSYEKL, per germline. The V and J ends lost 3 bases and 2 bases, in that order; junction bases with no gene match: 5. The DNA of the CDR3 is TGCGCCAGCAGCCAGTCGGCGGGGGGGCCCTACGAGCAGTACGTC. It specifies CASSQSAGGPYEQYV.

This clonotype was seen a handful of times. The chain couples TRBV11-1 to TRBJ2-1; 9 bases agree with TRBD2. Germline V gene data show CDR1 as SGHAT and CDR2 as FQDESV (reference sequence). There are 19 residues in the CDR3. The V and J ends lost 5 bases and 0 bases, in that order; junction bases with no gene match: 14. This chain's CDR3 is CASSPIAGVLSGSYNEQFF. CDR3 in DNA: TGTGCCAGCAGCCCAATAGCGGGAGTACTTTCAGGCTCCTACAATGAGCAGTTCTTC.